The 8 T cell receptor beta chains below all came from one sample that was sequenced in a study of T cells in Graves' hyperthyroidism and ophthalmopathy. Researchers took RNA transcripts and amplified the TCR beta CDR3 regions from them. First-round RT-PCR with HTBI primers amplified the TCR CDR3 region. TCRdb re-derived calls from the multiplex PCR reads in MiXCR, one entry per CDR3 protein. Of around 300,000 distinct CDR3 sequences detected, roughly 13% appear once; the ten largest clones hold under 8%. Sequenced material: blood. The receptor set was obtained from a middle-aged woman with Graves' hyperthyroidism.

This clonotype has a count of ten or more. The CDR3 DNA reads TGTGCCAGCAGCCCCTGGACCGGGTCCACCGGGGAGCTGTTTTTT. Protein: CASSPWTGSTGELFF. The gene calls are TRBV7-9 and TRBJ2-2; D not certain. Per the germline V gene, CDR1 is SEHNR and CDR2 is FQNEAQ (reference sequence). There are 15 residues in the CDR3. V was cut by 5 bases and J by 4 bases, with 14 bases left in between. Complete variable domain (other parts from reference TRBV7-9 and TRBJ2-2): DTGVSQNPRHKITKRGQNVTFRCDPISEHNRLYWYRQTLGQGPEFLTYFQNEAQLEKSRLLSDRFSAERPKGSFSTLEIQRTEQGDSAMYLCASSPWTGSTGELFFGEGSRLTVL.

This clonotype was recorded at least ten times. The CDR3 DNA is TGCGCCAGCGGGTCGGACAGCATTAACTATGGCTACACCTTC. Residues: CASGSDSINYGYTF. The chain couples TRBV5-1 to TRBJ1-2; TRBD1 is a possible D gene (6 bases). The CDR3 totals 14 residues. Deletions cut 7 bases from V and 1 base from J, with 14 bases between. Germline V lookup: CDR1 SGHRS, CDR2 YFSETQ.

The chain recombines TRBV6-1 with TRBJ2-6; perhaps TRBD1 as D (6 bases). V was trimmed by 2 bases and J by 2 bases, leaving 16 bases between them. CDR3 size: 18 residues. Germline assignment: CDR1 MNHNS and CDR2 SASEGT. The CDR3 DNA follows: TGTGCCAGCAGTGAACTTCCGACAGGAAACGCTGGGGCCAACGTCCTGACTTTC. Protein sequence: CASSELPTGNAGANVLTF.

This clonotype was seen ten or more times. CDR3 protein: CASDRAGNTIYF. In DNA, the CDR3 is TGTGCCAGCGACAGGGCTGGAAACACCATATATTTT. The chain combines TRBV2 with TRBJ1-3, with 7 bases lining up with TRBD1. V trimming: 8 bases; J trimming: 2 bases; junction bases outside the gene matches: 0. The CDR3 loop spans 12 amino acids. Germline V gene data show CDR1 as SNHLY and CDR2 as FYNNEI.

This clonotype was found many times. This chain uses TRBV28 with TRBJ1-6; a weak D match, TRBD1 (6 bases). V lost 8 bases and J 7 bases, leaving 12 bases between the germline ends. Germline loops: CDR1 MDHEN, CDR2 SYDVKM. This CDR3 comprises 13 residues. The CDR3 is CASEPDSNSPLHF. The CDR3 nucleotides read TGTGCCAGCGAACCGGACAGCAATTCACCCCTCCACTTT. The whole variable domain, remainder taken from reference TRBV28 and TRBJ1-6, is DVKVTQSSRYLVKRTGEKVFLECVQDMDHENMFWYRQDPGLGLRLIYFSYDVKMKEKGDIPEGYSVSREKKERFSLILESASTNQTSMYLCASEPDSNSPLHFGNGTRLTVT.

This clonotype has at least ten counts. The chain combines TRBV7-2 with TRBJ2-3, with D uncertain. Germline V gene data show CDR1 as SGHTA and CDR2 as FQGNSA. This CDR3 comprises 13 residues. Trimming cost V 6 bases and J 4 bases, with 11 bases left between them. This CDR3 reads CASRNTESDTQYF. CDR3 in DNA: TGTGCCAGCAGGAATACGGAGTCAGATACGCAGTATTTT.

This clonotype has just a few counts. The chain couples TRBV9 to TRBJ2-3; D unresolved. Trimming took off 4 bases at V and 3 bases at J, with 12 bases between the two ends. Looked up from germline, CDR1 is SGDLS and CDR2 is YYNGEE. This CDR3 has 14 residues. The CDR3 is CASSPQVDTDTQYF. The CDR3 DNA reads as TGTGCCAGCAGCCCCCAGGTGGATACAGATACGCAGTATTTT. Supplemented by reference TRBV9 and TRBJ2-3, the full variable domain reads DSGVTQTPKHLITATGQRVTLRCSPRSGDLSVYWYQQSLDQGLQFLIQYYNGEERAKGNILERFSAQQFPDLHSELNLSSLELGDSALYFCASSPQVDTDTQYFGPGTRLTVL.

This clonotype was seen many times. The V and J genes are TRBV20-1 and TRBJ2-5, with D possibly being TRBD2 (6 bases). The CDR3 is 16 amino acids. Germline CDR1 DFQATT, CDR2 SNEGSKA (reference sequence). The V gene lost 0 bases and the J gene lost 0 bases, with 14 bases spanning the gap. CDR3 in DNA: TGCAGTGCTAGAGATAGGCTAGCGACGTACCAAGAGACCCAGTACTTC. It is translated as CSARDRLATYQETQYF.